The TCR beta chain described here comes from a study of Graves' ophthalmopathy and Graves' hyperthyroidism. Study as a whole: Researchers obtained peripheral blood at initial diagnosis, before any treatment had begun.

The TCR beta CDR3 regions underwent amplification from RNA transcripts. A first-round RT-PCR used HTBI primers, followed by a second-round multiplex PCR. MiXCR was run by TCRdb on the multiplex PCR reads, yielding one entry per CDR3 protein. Among some 250,000 distinct CDR3 sequences listed, around 45% were seen once. This CDR3 contains 13 residues. The V end was cut by 6 bases, the J end by 1 base, with 9 bases between. Study observations and caveats: Clonotypes were expanded in thyroid at above 0.001 frequency, and most also appeared in blood.

Exclusion applied to patients with other autoimmune diseases, uncontrolled infections, pregnancy or lactation. Orbital computed tomography, thyroid ultrasound, TRAb, serum thyroxine and clinical symptoms formed the basis of diagnosis. This clonotype came up a few times. Its antigen is undetermined. This clonotype originated in an adult man with Graves' ophthalmopathy. The sequencing sample was made of peripheral blood. The chain couples TRBV12-3 or TRBV12-4 to TRBJ1-1, with a weak D call TRBD1 (5 bases). The CDR3 coding sequence is TGTGCCAGCAGATCTACAGGGAACACTGAAGCTTTCTTT. It specifies CASRSTGNTEAFF.